These 11 T cell receptor beta chains share one sample of origin, sequenced in a study of blood T cell repertoires in COVID-19. The assay was immunoSEQ multiplex PCR, and TCRdb's table has in-frame clones only and misses some. The sample carries about 100,000 clones, 85% to 90% recorded once. The source material was peripheral blood. These receptors all stem from a woman older than 75 with acute or convalescent COVID-19.

V and J are TRBV28 and TRBJ2-4; perhaps TRBD2 as D (6 bases). The V end was cut by 8 bases, the J end by 3 bases, with 20 bases between. CDR3 length: 16 amino acids. The germline gives CDR1 MDHEN, CDR2 SYDVKM. The CDR3 sequence: CASPPRGGFVKNIQYF. Here the CDR3 DNA reads TGTGCCAGCCCCCCACGTGGAGGGTTCGTCAAAAACATTCAGTACTTC.

V gene TRBV10-3 combines with J gene TRBJ2-7; D possibly corresponds to TRBD1 (6 bases). CDR3 length equals 15 residues. V lost 0 bases to trimming and J lost 3 bases, with 12 bases between them. Germline CDR1 is ENHRY and CDR2 is SYGVKD. CDR3 nucleotide sequence: TGTGCCATCAGTGAGTCTGGGACACCCCTCTACGAGCAGTACTTC. Its protein is CAISESGTPLYEQYF.

The CDR3 nucleotides are TGTGCCAGCCGGACACAGGGGGCTAGCGGGGGGTCGGTCACCGGGGAGCTGTTTTTT. Translated, it gives CASRTQGASGGSVTGELFF. This chain connects TRBV7-8 to TRBJ2-2; 11 bases map to TRBD2. V trimming: 8 bases; J trimming: 4 bases; junction bases outside the gene matches: 18. In germline, CDR1 is SGHVS, CDR2 FQNEAQ. The CDR3 is 19 residues long.

The genes are TRBV19 and TRBJ1-2, with D possibly TRBD1 on 5 matching bases. V gave up 0 bases and J gave up 4 bases, with 12 bases separating them. CDR1 LNHDA and CDR2 SQIVND come from the germline V gene (reference sequence). The CDR3 consists of 15 residues. The chain's CDR3 is CASSIDFRGSYGYTF. CDR3 DNA sequence: TGTGCCAGTAGTATAGATTTCCGGGGGTCCTATGGCTACACCTTC.

The V call is TRBV6-5, the J call TRBJ1-4; tentatively, D is TRBD1 (6 bases). The length of the CDR3 is 14 residues. Trimming took 7 bases from V and 7 from J, leaving 16 bases between them. CDR1 MNHEY and CDR2 SVGAGI come from the germline V gene. This CDR3 reads CASNQDRSIEKLFF. CDR3 nucleotide sequence: TGTGCCAGCAACCAGGACAGATCGATTGAAAAACTGTTTTTT.

V usage is TRBV2 and J usage is TRBJ1-5; 7 bases fit TRBD1. The CDR3 contains 16 residues. Germline V gives CDR1 SNHLY, CDR2 FYNNEI. Germline trimming cut 3 bases from V and 5 bases from J; bases unmatched to any gene: 10. In DNA, the CDR3 is TGTGCCAGCAGTGATCCTGACAGGGTGGTGGATCAGCCCCAGCATTTT. This sequence encodes CASSDPDRVVDQPQHF.

The chain couples TRBV10-2 to TRBJ2-3; D not resolved. Per the germline V gene, CDR1 is WSHSY and CDR2 is SAAADI. V was cut by 5 bases and J by 1 base, with 16 bases left in between. The CDR3 extends over 16 amino acids. CDR3 sequence reads: CASSFETALGTDTQYF. CDR3 coding DNA: TGCGCCAGCAGTTTCGAGACTGCGTTGGGCACAGATACGCAGTATTTT.

The sample holds one count of this clone. The chain joins TRBV4-2 to TRBJ1-2; 9 bases agree with TRBD1. CDR3 size: 14 residues. CDR1 and CDR2 from the germline V gene are LGHNA and YNFKEQ. The J segment lost 7 bases and the V segment lost 1 base, leaving 4 bases of the junction unmatched. CDR3 nucleotide sequence: TGTGCCAGCAGCCAAGCTACAGGGGGCCCTGGCTACACCTTC. This sequence encodes CASSQATGGPGYTF.

CDR3 nucleotides: TGTGCCAGCCCCGGGGGGTTAAATAGCAATCAGCCCCAGCATTTT. The encoded protein is CASPGGLNSNQPQHF. This chain uses TRBV18 with TRBJ1-5; a weak D match, TRBD1 (5 bases). The germline gives CDR1 KGHSH, CDR2 LQKENI. Trimming took 8 bases from V and 0 from J, leaving 14 bases between them. The CDR3 is 15 residues long.

V gene TRBV5-6 combines with J gene TRBJ2-7, with 8 bases that match TRBD1. The germline V gene has CDR1 SGHDT and CDR2 YYEEEE. This CDR3 spans 15 amino acids. V was pared by 3 bases and J by 1 base, with 6 bases of the junction left unmatched. The CDR3 reads CASSSLWDRSYEQYF. Written as DNA, the CDR3 is TGTGCCAGCAGCTCCCTTTGGGACAGGTCCTACGAGCAGTACTTC.

The chain links TRBV7-3 to TRBJ2-2; 14 bases match TRBD2. Per the germline V gene, CDR1 is SGHTA and CDR2 is FQGTGA. The CDR3 spans 19 residues. V was clipped by 5 bases and J by 1 base; unmatched bases: 9. The CDR3 nucleotides are TGTGCCAGCAGCCCACGGACTAGCGGGGGGCGATTGAACACCGGGGAGCTGTTTTTT. This gives the protein CASSPRTSGGRLNTGELFF.